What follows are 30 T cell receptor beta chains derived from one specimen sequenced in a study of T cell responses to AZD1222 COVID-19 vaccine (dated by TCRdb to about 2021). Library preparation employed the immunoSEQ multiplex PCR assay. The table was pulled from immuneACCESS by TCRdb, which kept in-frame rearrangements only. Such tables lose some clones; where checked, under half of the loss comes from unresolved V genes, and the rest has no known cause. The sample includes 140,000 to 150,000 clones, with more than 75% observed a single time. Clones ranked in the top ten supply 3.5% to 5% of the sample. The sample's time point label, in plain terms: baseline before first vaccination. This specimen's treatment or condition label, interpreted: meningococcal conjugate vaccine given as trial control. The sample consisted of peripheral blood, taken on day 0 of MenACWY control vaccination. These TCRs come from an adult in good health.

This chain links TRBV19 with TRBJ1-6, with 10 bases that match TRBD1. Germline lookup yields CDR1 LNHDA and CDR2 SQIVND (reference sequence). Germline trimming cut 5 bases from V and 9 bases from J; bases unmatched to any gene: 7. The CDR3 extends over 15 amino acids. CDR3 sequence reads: CASSAVDRGASPLHF. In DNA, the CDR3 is TGTGCCAGTAGTGCCGTGGACAGGGGGGCTTCACCCCTCCACTTT. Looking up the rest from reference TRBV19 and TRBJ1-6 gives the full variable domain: DGGITQSPKYLFRKEGQNVTLSCEQNLNHDAMYWYRQDPGQGLRLIYYSQIVNDFQKGDIAEGYSVSREKKESFPLTVTSAQKNPTAFYLCASSAVDRGASPLHFGNGTRLTVT.

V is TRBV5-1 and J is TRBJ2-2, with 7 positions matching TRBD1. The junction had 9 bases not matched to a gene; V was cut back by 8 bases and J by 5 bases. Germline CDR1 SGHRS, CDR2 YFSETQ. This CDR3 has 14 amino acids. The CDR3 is CARTTGVRTGELFF. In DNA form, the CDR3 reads TGCGCCAGGACCACAGGGGTAAGGACCGGGGAGCTGTTTTTT.

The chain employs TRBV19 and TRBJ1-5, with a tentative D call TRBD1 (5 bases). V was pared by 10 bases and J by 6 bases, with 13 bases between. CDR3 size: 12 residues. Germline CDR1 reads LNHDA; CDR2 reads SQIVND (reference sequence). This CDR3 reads CATAGAGQPQHF. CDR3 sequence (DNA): TGTGCCACCGCCGGGGCCGGTCAGCCCCAGCATTTT.

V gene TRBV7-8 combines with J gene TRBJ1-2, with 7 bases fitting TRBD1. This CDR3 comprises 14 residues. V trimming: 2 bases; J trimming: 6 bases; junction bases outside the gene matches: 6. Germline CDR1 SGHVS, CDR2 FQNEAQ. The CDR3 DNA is TGTGCCAGCAGCTTACGGGACAGAACCAATGGCTACACCTTC. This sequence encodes CASSLRDRTNGYTF.

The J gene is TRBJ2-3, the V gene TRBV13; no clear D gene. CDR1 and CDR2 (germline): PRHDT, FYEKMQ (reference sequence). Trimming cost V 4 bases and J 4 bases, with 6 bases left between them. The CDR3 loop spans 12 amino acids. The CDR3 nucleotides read TGTGCCAGCAGCTCCAACCCAGATACGCAGTATTTT. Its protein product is CASSSNPDTQYF.

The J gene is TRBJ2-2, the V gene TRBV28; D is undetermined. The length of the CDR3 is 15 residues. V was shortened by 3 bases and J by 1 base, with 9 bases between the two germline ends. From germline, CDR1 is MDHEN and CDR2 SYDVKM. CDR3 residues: CASSFFYENTGELFF. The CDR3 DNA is TGTGCCAGCAGTTTCTTCTATGAGAACACCGGGGAGCTGTTTTTT.

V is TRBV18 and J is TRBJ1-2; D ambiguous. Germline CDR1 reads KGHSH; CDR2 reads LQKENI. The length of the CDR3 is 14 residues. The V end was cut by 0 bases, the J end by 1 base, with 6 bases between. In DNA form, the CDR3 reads TGTGCCAGCTCACCACCGAGCGGTAACTATGGCTACACCTTC. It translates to CASSPPSGNYGYTF.

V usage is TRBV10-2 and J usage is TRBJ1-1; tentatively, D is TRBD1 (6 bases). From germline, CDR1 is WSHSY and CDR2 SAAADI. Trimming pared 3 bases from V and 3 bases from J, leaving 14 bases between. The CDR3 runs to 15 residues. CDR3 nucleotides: TGCGCCAGCAGTGACTTGACAGGATGGCACACTGAAGCTTTCTTT. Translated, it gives CASSDLTGWHTEAFF.

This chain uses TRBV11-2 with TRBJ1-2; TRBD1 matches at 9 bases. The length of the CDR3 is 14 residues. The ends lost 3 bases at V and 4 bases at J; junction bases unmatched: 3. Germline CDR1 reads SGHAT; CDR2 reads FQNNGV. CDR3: CASSLGQGGYGYTF. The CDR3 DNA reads TGTGCCAGCAGCTTGGGACAGGGAGGCTATGGCTACACCTTC.

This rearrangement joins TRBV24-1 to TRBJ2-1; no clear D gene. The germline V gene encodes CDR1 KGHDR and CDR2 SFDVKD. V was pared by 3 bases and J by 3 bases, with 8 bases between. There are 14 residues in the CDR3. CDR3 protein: CATSDGQLYNEQFF. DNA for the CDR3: TGTGCCACCAGTGATGGGCAGCTCTACAATGAGCAGTTCTTC.

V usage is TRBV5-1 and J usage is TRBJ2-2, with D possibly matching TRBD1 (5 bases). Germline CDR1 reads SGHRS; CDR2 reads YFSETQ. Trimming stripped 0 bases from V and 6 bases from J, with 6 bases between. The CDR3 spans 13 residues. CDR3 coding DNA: TGCGCCAGCAGCTTGGACAGGCCCGGGGAGCTGTTTTTT. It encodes CASSLDRPGELFF.

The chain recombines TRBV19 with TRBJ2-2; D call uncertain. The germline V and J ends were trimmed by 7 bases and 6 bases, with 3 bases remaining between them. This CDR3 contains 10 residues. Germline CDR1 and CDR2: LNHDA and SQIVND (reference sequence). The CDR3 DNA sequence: TGTGCCAGTAAGGCCGGGGAGCTGTTTTTT. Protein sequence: CASKAGELFF.

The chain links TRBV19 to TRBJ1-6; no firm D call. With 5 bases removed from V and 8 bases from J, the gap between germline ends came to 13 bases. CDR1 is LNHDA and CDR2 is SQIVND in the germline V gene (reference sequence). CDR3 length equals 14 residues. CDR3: CASSSRRLYSPLHF. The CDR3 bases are TGTGCCAGTAGTTCCCGACGGCTGTATTCACCCCTCCACTTT.

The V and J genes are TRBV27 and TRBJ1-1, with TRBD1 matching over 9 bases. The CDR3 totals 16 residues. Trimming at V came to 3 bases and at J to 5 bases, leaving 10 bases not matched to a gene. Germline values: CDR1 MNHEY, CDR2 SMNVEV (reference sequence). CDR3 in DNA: TGTGCCAGCAGTTTCACAGGGGGCGGGCGGGGAACTGAAGCTTTCTTT. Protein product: CASSFTGGGRGTEAFF.

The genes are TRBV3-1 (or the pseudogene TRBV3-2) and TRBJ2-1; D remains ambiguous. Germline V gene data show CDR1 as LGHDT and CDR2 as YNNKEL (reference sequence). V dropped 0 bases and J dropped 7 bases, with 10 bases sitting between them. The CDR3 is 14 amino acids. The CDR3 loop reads CASSQDRKGNEQFF. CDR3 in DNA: TGTGCCAGCAGCCAAGATAGAAAAGGGAATGAGCAGTTCTTC.

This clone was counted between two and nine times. The CDR3 sequence is CASSVANSGYEQYF. In nucleotides, the CDR3 is TGTGCCAGCAGCGTAGCTAATAGCGGATACGAGCAGTACTTC. The V gene is TRBV9, the J gene TRBJ2-7; possible D gene TRBD2, 6 bases. Deletions cut 0 bases from V and 4 bases from J, with 11 bases between. The CDR3 length is 14 residues. Germline CDR1 is SGDLS and CDR2 is YYNGEE.

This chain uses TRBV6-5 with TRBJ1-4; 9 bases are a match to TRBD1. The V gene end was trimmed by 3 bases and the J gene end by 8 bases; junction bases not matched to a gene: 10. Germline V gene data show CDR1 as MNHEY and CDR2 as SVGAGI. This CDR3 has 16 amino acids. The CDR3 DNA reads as TGTGCCAGCAGTTATCACAGGACAGGGGTTAAGGAAAAACTGTTTTTT. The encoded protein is CASSYHRTGVKEKLFF.

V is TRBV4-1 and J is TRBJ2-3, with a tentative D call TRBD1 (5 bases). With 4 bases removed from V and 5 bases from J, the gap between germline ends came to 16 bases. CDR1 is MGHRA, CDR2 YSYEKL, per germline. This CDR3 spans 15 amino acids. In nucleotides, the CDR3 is TGCGCCAGCAGCCCACTACCAGGGATGGGAGATACGCAGTATTTT. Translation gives CASSPLPGMGDTQYF.

The chain's CDR3 is CATSRELNTEAFF. The CDR3 DNA reads TGTGCCACCAGCAGAGAGTTGAACACTGAAGCTTTCTTT. V is TRBV15 and J is TRBJ1-1; D unresolved. Trimming left V 0 bases short and J 0 bases short, with 2 bases between. The CDR3 totals 13 residues. Germline V CDR1 and CDR2: LNHNV, YYDKDF (reference sequence).

CDR3 DNA: TGTGCCAGCAGGCGGAGTGACTATGGCTACACCTTC. The encoded protein is CASRRSDYGYTF. This chain uses TRBV12-3 or TRBV12-4 with TRBJ1-2, with D uncertain. The CDR3 consists of 12 residues. V was trimmed by 6 bases and J by 3 bases, leaving 8 bases between them.

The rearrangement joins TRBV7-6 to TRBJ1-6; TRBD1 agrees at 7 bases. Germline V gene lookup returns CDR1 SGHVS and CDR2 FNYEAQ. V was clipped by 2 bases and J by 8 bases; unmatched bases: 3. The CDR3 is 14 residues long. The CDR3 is CASSLRQGDSPLHF. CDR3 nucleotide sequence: TGTGCCAGCAGCTTACGGCAGGGGGATTCACCCCTCCACTTT.

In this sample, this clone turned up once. CDR3 sequence: CSVEVLPQGGRNIQYF. The CDR3 DNA reads as TGCAGCGTTGAAGTTTTACCCCAGGGCGGGAGAAACATTCAGTACTTC. The chain uses TRBV29-1 and TRBJ2-4, with 7 bases fitting TRBD2. Germline CDR1 SQVTM, CDR2 ANQGSEA. The CDR3 has 16 residues. J lost 6 bases, V lost 1 base, and 12 bases had no gene match. The whole variable domain, filled in from reference TRBV29-1 and TRBJ2-4, reads SAVISQKPSRDICQRGTSLTIQCQVDSQVTMMFWYRQQPGQSLTLIATANQGSEATYESGFVIDKFPISRPNLTFSTLTVSNMSPEDSSIYLCSVEVLPQGGRNIQYFGAGTRLSVL.

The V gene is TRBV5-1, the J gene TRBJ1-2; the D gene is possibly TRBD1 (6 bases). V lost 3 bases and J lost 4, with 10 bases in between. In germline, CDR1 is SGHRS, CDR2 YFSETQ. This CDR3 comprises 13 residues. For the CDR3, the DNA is TGCGCCAGCAGCTCGGACAGTTCCTATGGCTACACCTTC. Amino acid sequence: CASSSDSSYGYTF.

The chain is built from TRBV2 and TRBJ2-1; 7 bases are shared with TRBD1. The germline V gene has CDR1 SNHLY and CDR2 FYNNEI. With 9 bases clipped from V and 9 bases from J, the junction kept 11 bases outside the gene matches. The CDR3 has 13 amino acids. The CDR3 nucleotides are TGTGCCAGTCAAGCACAGGGGAACAGTGAGCAGTTCTTC. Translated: CASQAQGNSEQFF.

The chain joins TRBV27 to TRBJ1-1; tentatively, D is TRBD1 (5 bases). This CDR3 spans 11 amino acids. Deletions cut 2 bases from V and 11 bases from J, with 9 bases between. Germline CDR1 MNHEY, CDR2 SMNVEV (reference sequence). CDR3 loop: CASSLARAAFF. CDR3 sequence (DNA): TGTGCCAGCAGTTTAGCCAGGGCTGCTTTCTTT.

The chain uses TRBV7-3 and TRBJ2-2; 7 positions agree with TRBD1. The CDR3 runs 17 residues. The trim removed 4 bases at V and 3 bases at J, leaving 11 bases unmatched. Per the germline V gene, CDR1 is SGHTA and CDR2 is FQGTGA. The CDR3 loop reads CASSYGARQGDTGELFF. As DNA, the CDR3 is TGTGCCAGCAGCTATGGGGCACGACAGGGCGACACCGGGGAGCTGTTTTTT.

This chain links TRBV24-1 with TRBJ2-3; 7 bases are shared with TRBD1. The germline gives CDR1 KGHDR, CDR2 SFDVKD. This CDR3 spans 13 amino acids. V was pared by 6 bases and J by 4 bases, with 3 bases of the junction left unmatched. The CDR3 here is CATSRTGADTQYF. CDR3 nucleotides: TGTGCCACCAGTCGAACAGGGGCAGATACGCAGTATTTT.

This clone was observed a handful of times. CDR3 coding DNA: TGTGCCAGCAGCGGACAGGGGGCTCAGTCACCCCTCCACTTT. Translation: CASSGQGAQSPLHF. V gene TRBV9 combines with J gene TRBJ1-6; 10 bases line up with TRBD1. CDR3 size: 14 residues. Trimming at V came to 3 bases and at J to 10 bases, leaving 4 bases not matched to a gene. The germline CDR1 and CDR2 sequences are SGDLS and YYNGEE.

CDR3: CASSPIKDGGKLNSPLHF. Written as DNA, the CDR3 is TGCGCCAGCAGTCCAATAAAGGACGGTGGTAAACTCAATTCACCCCTCCACTTT. J is TRBJ1-6 and V is TRBV23-1; unclear D gene. TRBV23-1 is marked as an open reading frame, function uncertain. There are 18 residues in the CDR3. Trimming left V 4 bases short and J 7 bases short, with 23 bases between.

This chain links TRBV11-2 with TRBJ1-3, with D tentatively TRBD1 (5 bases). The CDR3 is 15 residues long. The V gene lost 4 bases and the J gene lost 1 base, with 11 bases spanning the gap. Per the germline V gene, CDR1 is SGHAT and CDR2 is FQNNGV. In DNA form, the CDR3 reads TGTGCCAGCAGCTCCTGGACACAATCTGGAAACACCATATATTTT. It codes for CASSSWTQSGNTIYF.